What follows is one T cell receptor (beta chain) and its context. Its antigen is as yet unknown. From germline, CDR1 is MDHEN and CDR2 SYDVKM. V gave up 2 bases and J gave up 4 bases, with 8 bases separating them. The CDR3 consists of 13 residues. The data originate from a study of STAT5B mutations in CD4+ large granular lymphocyte leukemia. General study findings and limits: Roughly 27% of private leukemic clonotypes occurred rarely in other patients' non-leukemic repertoires.

Only in-frame clones appear in the TCRdb table, and some are missing; sequencing was by immunoSEQ multiplex PCR. The table records over 30,000 clones, about 80% of them present only once. The TCR originated in a human donor in good health. Material: CD4+ T cells from blood buffy coats. The chain recombines TRBV28 with TRBJ2-5, with D perhaps given as TRBD1 or TRBD2 (5 bases each). CDR3 sequence reads: CASSLGGSETQYF. For the CDR3, the DNA is TGTGCCAGCAGTTTAGGGGGATCAGAGACCCAGTACTTC.